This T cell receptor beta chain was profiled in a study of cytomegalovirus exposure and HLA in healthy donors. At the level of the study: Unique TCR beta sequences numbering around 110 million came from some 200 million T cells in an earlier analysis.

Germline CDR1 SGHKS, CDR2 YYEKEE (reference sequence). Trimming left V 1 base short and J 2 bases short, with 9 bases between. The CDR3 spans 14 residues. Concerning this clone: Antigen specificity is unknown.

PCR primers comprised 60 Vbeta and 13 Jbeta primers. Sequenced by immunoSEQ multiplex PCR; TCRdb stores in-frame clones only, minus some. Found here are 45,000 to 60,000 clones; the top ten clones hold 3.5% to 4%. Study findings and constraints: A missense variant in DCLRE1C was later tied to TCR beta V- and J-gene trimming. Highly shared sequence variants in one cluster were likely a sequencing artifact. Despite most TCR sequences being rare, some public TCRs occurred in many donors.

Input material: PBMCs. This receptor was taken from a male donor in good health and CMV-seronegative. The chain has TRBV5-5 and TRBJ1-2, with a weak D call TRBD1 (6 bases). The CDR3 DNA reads TGTGCCAGCAGCTTGAACAGGGACAACTATGGCTACACCTTC. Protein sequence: CASSLNRDNYGYTF.